These 32 T cell receptor beta chains were sequenced from one sample in a study of OX40 agonist ivuxolimab in advanced cancers. The table came from immunoSEQ multiplex PCR; TCRdb's copy has only in-frame clones and leaves some out. The sample carries 55,000 to 80,000 clones, roughly nine tenths recorded once. The sample in question was CD4+ or CD8+ T cells sorted from blood, obtained in a trial of the OX40 agonist ivuxolimab. All receptors derive from an adult with an advanced solid tumor such as melanoma, head and neck, liver or kidney cancer.

To note about this clone: Other nucleotide sequences in the sample specify the same CDR3. This chain joins TRBV18 and TRBJ2-5, with D unclear. The CDR3 contains 14 residues. V lost 0 bases, J lost 2 bases, and 7 bases lay in between. The germline V gene has CDR1 KGHSH and CDR2 LQKENI. The CDR3 here is CASSPPGSQETQYF. The CDR3 region has the DNA TGTGCCAGCTCACCACCAGGATCGCAAGAGACCCAGTACTTC.

The chain couples TRBV9 to TRBJ2-1, with 8 bases aligning to TRBD1. Germline V lookup: CDR1 SGDLS, CDR2 YYNGEE. CDR3 length: 14 residues. V gave up 3 bases and J gave up 8 bases; unmatched junction bases: 7. The CDR3 nucleotides are TGTGCCAGCAGCGCACAGGGGGTCCTCCATGAGCAGTTCTTC. Translated: CASSAQGVLHEQFF.

The chain links TRBV10-2 to TRBJ2-3; 10 nucleotides match TRBD2. Trimming cost V 3 bases and J 6 bases; bases outside gene matches: 3. Germline V lookup: CDR1 WSHSY, CDR2 SAAADI. The CDR3 sequence is 14 residues long. This CDR3 reads CASSEAGGRDTQYF. For the CDR3, the DNA is TGCGCCAGCAGTGAAGCGGGGGGGAGGGATACGCAGTATTTT.

The chain joins TRBV5-1 to TRBJ2-1; D unclear. V lost 1 base to trimming and J lost 2 bases, with 10 bases between them. The germline gives CDR1 SGHRS, CDR2 YFSETQ. The CDR3 spans 15 residues. This CDR3 reads CASSLNPGTYNEQFF. The CDR3 DNA is TGCGCCAGCAGCTTGAACCCAGGAACCTACAATGAGCAGTTCTTC.

V is TRBV4-2 and J is TRBJ2-5, with TRBD2 matching 8 bases. With V trimmed by 0 bases and J by 2 bases, 2 bases remained unmatched. The germline gives CDR1 LGHNA, CDR2 YNFKEQ. The CDR3 consists of 15 residues. As DNA, the CDR3 is TGTGCCAGCAGCCAAGACGCTAGCGGGCAAGAGACCCAGTACTTC. Translating gives CASSQDASGQETQYF.

The rearrangement uses TRBV11-2 and TRBJ2-3, with TRBD2 matching over 8 bases. CDR1 SGHAT and CDR2 FQNNGV come from the germline V gene. V trimming: 5 bases; J trimming: 0 bases; junction bases outside the gene matches: 7. CDR3 size: 16 residues. CDR3: CASSKRTSPSTDTQYF. CDR3 sequence (DNA): TGTGCCAGCAGCAAACGGACTAGCCCTAGCACAGATACGCAGTATTTT.

The rearrangement links TRBV2 to TRBJ2-7; 10 bases match TRBD1. Germline V gene lookup returns CDR1 SNHLY and CDR2 FYNNEI. The length of the CDR3 is 14 residues. After removal of 4 bases from V and 7 bases from J, the junction contained 7 bases not matched to a gene. The CDR3 protein is CASSGRQGATEQYF. The CDR3 bases are TGTGCCAGCAGTGGTCGACAGGGGGCTACGGAGCAGTACTTC. Variable domain in full (rest from reference TRBV2 and TRBJ2-7): EPEVTQTPSHQVTQMGQEVILRCVPISNHLYFYWYRQILGQKVEFLVSFYNNEISEKSEIFDDQFSVERPDGSNFTLKIRSTKLEDSAMYFCASSGRQGATEQYFGPGTRLTVT.

This clone was found once. The chain links TRBV15 to TRBJ1-2, with D hard to call. The CDR3 is 16 amino acids. V was trimmed by 0 bases and J by 5 bases, leaving 16 bases between them. Germline CDR1 LNHNV, CDR2 YYDKDF (reference sequence). In nucleotides, the CDR3 is TGTGCCACCAGCAGAGAGATCAGTAAAGGCGGATATGGCTACACCTTC. Translation gives CATSREISKGGYGYTF.

CDR3 loop: CASSPVAGQGAHEQYF. For the CDR3, the DNA is TGTGCCAGCTCACCCGTAGCGGGACAGGGGGCCCACGAGCAGTACTTC. The chain links TRBV18 to TRBJ2-7, with TRBD1 matching 12 bases. The length of the CDR3 is 16 residues. With 3 bases clipped from V and 5 bases from J, the junction kept 8 bases outside the gene matches. Germline V CDR1 and CDR2: KGHSH, LQKENI.

The V and J genes are TRBV19 and TRBJ1-2, with D unclear. Germline loops: CDR1 LNHDA, CDR2 SQIVND (reference sequence). Trimming stripped 7 bases from V and 8 bases from J, with 17 bases between. This CDR3 has 13 amino acids. CDR3 in DNA: TGTGCCAGTATGGTACAGAGTCCGCCAGGCTACACCTTC. It specifies CASMVQSPPGYTF.

The chain employs TRBV5-4 and TRBJ2-1; 13 bases line up with TRBD2. Germline assignment: CDR1 SGHNT and CDR2 YYREEE (reference sequence). The CDR3 extends over 19 amino acids. Germline trimming cut 1 base from V and 9 bases from J; bases unmatched to any gene: 16. CDR3 bases: TGTGCCAGCAGCTTGTTTACTAGCGGGAGGGCTACTTATATTGTTGAGCAGTTCTTC. Residues: CASSLFTSGRATYIVEQFF.

The rearrangement uses TRBV27 and TRBJ2-7; D call uncertain. Per germline, CDR1 MNHEY and CDR2 SMNVEV (reference sequence). Trimming shortened V by 5 bases and J by 0 bases, and 14 bases separated the two germline ends. This CDR3 contains 15 residues. DNA for the CDR3: TGTGCCAGCAGTCCATCATCCTTAAGCTCCTACGAGCAGTACTTC. This codes for CASSPSSLSSYEQYF.

The gene calls are TRBV7-9 and TRBJ1-2; no reliable D call. CDR1 and CDR2 (germline): SEHNR, FQNEAQ (reference sequence). The ends were cut back, 2 bases at V and 4 bases at J, with 11 bases in the middle. The length of the CDR3 is 14 residues. CDR3 sequence: CASSLREQFYGYTF. The CDR3, as DNA: TGTGCCAGCAGCTTAAGGGAACAGTTCTATGGCTACACCTTC.

The V call is TRBV7-3, the J call TRBJ2-1, with TRBD2 matching 10 bases. The CDR3 is 15 amino acids. Per the germline V gene, CDR1 is SGHTA and CDR2 is FQGTGA. The ends lost 2 bases at V and 7 bases at J; junction bases unmatched: 5. In DNA, the CDR3 is TGTGCCAGCAGCTTACAGCTAGCGGGAGCGAATGAGCAGTTCTTC. Encoded protein: CASSLQLAGANEQFF.

The chain is built from TRBV28 and TRBJ2-7; 8 bases align to TRBD1. The CDR3 contains 13 residues. Germline trimming cut 3 bases from V and 12 bases from J; bases unmatched to any gene: 10. Germline CDR1 is MDHEN and CDR2 is SYDVKM. The chain's CDR3 is CASSFRDRGTGYF. The CDR3 bases are TGTGCCAGCAGTTTTCGAGACAGGGGAACAGGGTACTTC.

The J gene is TRBJ1-2, the V gene TRBV4-2, with D possibly being TRBD1 (5 bases). Looked up from germline, CDR1 is LGHNA and CDR2 is YNFKEQ. The ends were cut back, 2 bases at V and 2 bases at J, with 9 bases in the middle. The CDR3 sequence is 14 residues long. In DNA form, the CDR3 reads TGTGCCAGCAGCCAAACGACAGACAACTATGGCTACACCTTC. Translation: CASSQTTDNYGYTF.

This clone was detected only a few times. The chain uses TRBV6-5 and TRBJ1-5; 9 bases fit TRBD1. The CDR3 consists of 15 residues. Trimming took 8 bases from V and 6 from J; bases not matched to a gene: 11. Germline assignment: CDR1 MNHEY and CDR2 SVGAGI. As DNA, the CDR3 is TGTGCCAGCGGAAGGGACAGGGTCTATGGTCAGCCCCAGCATTTT. Translation gives CASGRDRVYGQPQHF.

The CDR3: CASSSGLADTDTQYF. The CDR3 nucleotides are TGTGCCAGCAGCTCGGGACTAGCGGACACAGATACGCAGTATTTT. The chain carries TRBV7-3 and TRBJ2-3, with TRBD2 identical over 11 bases. Trimming cost V 4 bases and J 2 bases; bases outside gene matches: 2. From germline, CDR1 is SGHTA and CDR2 FQGTGA. The CDR3 has 15 residues.

The chain couples TRBV2 to TRBJ1-4; no clear D gene. The V and J ends lost 3 bases and 0 bases respectively, with 14 bases between them. Germline V gene lookup returns CDR1 SNHLY and CDR2 FYNNEI. The CDR3 spans 17 residues. The CDR3 region is CASSDLRAGPTNEKLFF. CDR3 bases: TGTGCCAGCAGTGACTTGAGGGCAGGACCAACTAATGAAAAACTGTTTTTT.

The chain joins TRBV4-2 to TRBJ2-7; 9 bases match TRBD1. The CDR3 is made up of 15 amino acids. The V gene's germline CDR1 is LGHNA and CDR2 YNFKEQ. V lost 5 bases to trimming and J lost 3 bases; unmatched junction nucleotides: 8. Here the CDR3 reads CASSLVGTGIYEQYF. The CDR3 coding sequence is TGTGCCAGCAGCTTGGTAGGGACAGGGATCTACGAGCAGTACTTC.

The chain links TRBV6-5 to TRBJ2-1, with D perhaps TRBD1 or TRBD2 (5 bases each). This CDR3 is built from 15 residues. The germline V and J ends were trimmed by 5 bases and 2 bases, with 13 bases remaining between them. The germline CDR1 and CDR2 sequences are MNHEY and SVGAGI. The CDR3 DNA is TGTGCCAGCAGTCCCCGGCAGGGAGCCTACAATGAGCAGTTCTTC. It codes for CASSPRQGAYNEQFF.

The gene calls are TRBV9 and TRBJ2-3, with 14 bases aligning to TRBD2. The germline V gene encodes CDR1 SGDLS and CDR2 YYNGEE. This CDR3 contains 17 residues. Losses at the gene ends were 0 bases for V and 1 base for J; bases not matched to a gene: 1. The CDR3 DNA reads as TGTGCCAGCAGCGTAGAGGGACTAGCGGGGGGCACAGATACGCAGTATTTT. Its translation: CASSVEGLAGGTDTQYF.

Only one count was recorded for this clone. V and J are TRBV6-4 and TRBJ1-1, with unresolved D. CDR3 length: 14 residues. The V gene lost 9 bases and the J gene lost 3 bases, with 17 bases spanning the gap. From germline, CDR1 is MRHNA and CDR2 SNTAGT. The CDR3 coding sequence is TGTGCCAGGGGGAAGGCAGGCGGAGACACTGAAGCTTTCTTT. It encodes CARGKAGGDTEAFF.

This clone was seen only once. V is TRBV5-5 and J is TRBJ1-5, with no clear D. From germline, CDR1 is SGHKS and CDR2 YYEKEE (reference sequence). Between the trimmed V and J ends, which lost 1 base and 2 bases, there was a span of 4 bases. The CDR3 covers 13 residues. CDR3 in amino acids: CASSLRGNQPQHF. CDR3 sequence (DNA): TGTGCCAGCAGCTTGAGGGGCAATCAGCCCCAGCATTTT.

V usage is TRBV4-2 and J usage is TRBJ1-1; tentatively, D is TRBD1 (5 bases). Per the germline V gene, CDR1 is LGHNA and CDR2 is YNFKEQ. V dropped 2 bases and J dropped 3 bases, with 10 bases sitting between them. There are 14 residues in the CDR3. For the CDR3, the DNA is TGTGCCAGCAGCCAACTGGTCAGGGACACTGAAGCTTTCTTT. It codes for CASSQLVRDTEAFF.

This chain links TRBV7-8 with TRBJ2-5, with 9 bases fitting TRBD2. Germline V gives CDR1 SGHVS, CDR2 FQNEAQ. CDR3 length equals 16 residues. Trimming at V came to 0 bases and at J to 5 bases, leaving 7 bases not matched to a gene. This chain's CDR3 is CASSLARRGGRETQYF. DNA for the CDR3: TGTGCCAGCAGCTTAGCGCGGCGGGGGGGCAGGGAGACCCAGTACTTC.

The chain is built from TRBV6-6 and TRBJ1-5, with D maybe TRBD1 (6 bases). Trimming removed 7 bases at V and 6 bases at J, with 13 bases between. CDR3 length equals 13 residues. The germline CDR1 and CDR2 sequences are MNHNY and SVGAGI (reference sequence). The chain's CDR3 is CASNAPDSQPQHF. In DNA form, the CDR3 reads TGTGCCAGCAATGCCCCGGACAGTCAGCCCCAGCATTTT.

Here the CDR3 DNA reads TGTGCCAGCAGTCTCAGGGGGCGCGGAAACACCATATATTTT. Its translation is CASSLRGRGNTIYF. The rearrangement uses TRBV6-6 and TRBJ1-3, with 8 bases fitting TRBD1. Germline CDR1 reads MNHNY; CDR2 reads SVGAGI (reference sequence). The CDR3 spans 14 residues. The J segment lost 4 bases and the V segment lost 5 bases, leaving 4 bases of the junction unmatched.

V is TRBV11-1 and J is TRBJ2-5; 8 nucleotides agree with TRBD1. The V and J ends lost 4 bases and 1 base, in that order; junction bases with no gene match: 8. This CDR3 contains 16 residues. Germline CDR1 is SGHAT and CDR2 is FQDESV (reference sequence). CDR3 sequence reads: CASSSHRDRTQETQYF. The CDR3, as DNA: TGTGCCAGCAGCTCTCACCGGGACAGGACCCAAGAGACCCAGTACTTC.

The rearrangement joins TRBV28 to TRBJ1-1; 7 nucleotides match TRBD1. Germline loops: CDR1 MDHEN, CDR2 SYDVKM. There are 12 residues in the CDR3. With 3 bases clipped from V and 9 bases from J, the junction kept 4 bases outside the gene matches. The CDR3 DNA reads as TGTGCCAGCAGTTTCCGGGACAGCAAAGCTTTCTTT. Its protein is CASSFRDSKAFF.

This chain connects TRBV7-2 to TRBJ2-1; D not resolved. The V end was cut by 4 bases, the J end by 8 bases, with 21 bases between. Germline V CDR1 and CDR2: SGHTA, FQGNSA. The CDR3 has 16 amino acids. The CDR3 region is CASSSAAVRRLHEQFF. CDR3 coding DNA: TGTGCCAGCAGCTCGGCTGCGGTGCGCAGGTTGCATGAGCAGTTCTTC.

The chain couples TRBV9 to TRBJ2-3; 13 bases match TRBD2. The CDR3 loop spans 19 amino acids. Germline CDR1 and CDR2: SGDLS and YYNGEE. V was clipped by 4 bases and J by 0 bases; unmatched bases: 11. CDR3 DNA sequence: TGTGCCAGCAGCCGCCTGACTAGCGGGGGGACAACTAGCACAGATACGCAGTATTTT. Encoded protein: CASSRLTSGGTTSTDTQYF. Complete variable domain (other parts from reference TRBV9 and TRBJ2-3): DSGVTQTPKHLITATGQRVTLRCSPRSGDLSVYWYQQSLDQGLQFLIQYYNGEERAKGNILERFSAQQFPDLHSELNLSSLELGDSALYFCASSRLTSGGTTSTDTQYFGPGTRLTVL.